This T cell receptor (beta chain) comes out of a study of metastatic and nonmetastatic thyroid tumors. Background on the study: Samples came from malignant and benign thyroid patients, and repertoires were compared across blood and tumor or nodule tissue. Findings and caveats of the study: When malignant thyroid tumors were compared with benign nodules, TCR beta diversity was reportedly significantly higher in the malignant tumors. This held in both blood and tumor samples.

How the authors handled the data: A classifier of distant metastasis in papillary thyroid cancer was built from CDR3 differences (across clinicopathological groups). Via MiXCR, TCRdb re-called the PCR reads. These V and J calls derive from TCRdb rather than the authors' analysis. The sample shows about 15,000 clones, around 25% of them seen only once. This clone was recorded at least ten times. Antigen unknown. Ahead of thyroid surgery, no patient had received treatment of any kind. The sample comprised adjacent normal tissue. This receptor was taken from a female donor with papillary thyroid cancer or a benign thyroid nodule (not recorded which). Some clones in this sample may be carry-over from other donors' samples.

Written as DNA, the CDR3 is TGTGCCAGCAGCTTATTAGCCTACGAGCAGTACTTC. Residues: CASSLLAYEQYF. The chain couples TRBV7-9 to TRBJ2-7; D unclear. From germline, CDR1 is SEHNR and CDR2 FQNEAQ (reference sequence). V lost 2 bases, J lost 2 bases, and 4 bases lay in between. The length of the CDR3 is 12 residues.